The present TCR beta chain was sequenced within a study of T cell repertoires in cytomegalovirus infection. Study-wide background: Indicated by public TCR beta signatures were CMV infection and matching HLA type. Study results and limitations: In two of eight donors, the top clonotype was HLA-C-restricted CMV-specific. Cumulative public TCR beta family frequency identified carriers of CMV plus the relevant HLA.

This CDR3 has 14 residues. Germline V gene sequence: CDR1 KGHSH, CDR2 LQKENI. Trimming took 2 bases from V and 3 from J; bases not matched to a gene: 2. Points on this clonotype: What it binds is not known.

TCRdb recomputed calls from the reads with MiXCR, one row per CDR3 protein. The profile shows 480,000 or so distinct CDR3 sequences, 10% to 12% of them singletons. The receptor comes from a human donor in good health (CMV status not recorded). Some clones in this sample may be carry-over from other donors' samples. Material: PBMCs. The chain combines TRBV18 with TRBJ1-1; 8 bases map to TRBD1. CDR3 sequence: CASSPYRGDTEAFF. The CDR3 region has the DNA TGTGCCAGCTCACCATACAGGGGGGACACTGAAGCTTTCTTT.